The text below deals with one T cell receptor (beta chain). The data are from a study of cytomegalovirus exposure and HLA in healthy donors. Researchers ran the PCR with 60 Vbeta and 13 Jbeta primers. Assay used: immunoSEQ multiplex PCR; TCRdb lists only in-frame clones, some missing. The sample has approximately 74,000 clones; roughly 60% are singletons. Per germline, CDR1 GTSNPN and CDR2 SVGIG (reference sequence). The CDR3 has 13 amino acids. Unmatched junction bases numbered 2, after V lost 0 bases and J lost 4 bases. Sequencing was done on a sample of PBMCs. The sequence was obtained from a young man in good health and CMV-seropositive. The chain is built from TRBV30 and TRBJ1-1; TRBD1 matches at 7 bases. This CDR3 is CAWSVNRGTEAFF. Here the CDR3 DNA reads TGTGCCTGGAGTGTAAACAGGGGCACTGAAGCTTTCTTT. The whole variable domain, filled in from reference TRBV30 and TRBJ1-1, reads SQTIHQWPATLVQPVGSPLSLECTVEGTSNPNLYWYRQAAGRGLQLLFYSVGIGQISSEVPQNLSASRPQDRQFILSSKKLLLSDSGFYLCAWSVNRGTEAFFGQGTRLTVV.